What follows are 5 T cell receptor beta chains derived from one specimen sequenced in a study of blood T cell repertoires in COVID-19. The repertoire was sequenced with immunoSEQ multiplex PCR; TCRdb's copy has only in-frame clones and lacks some. The sample lists some 140,000 clones, approximately 83% occurring once. Sample: peripheral blood. Receptors originate from a woman between 55 and 75 years old with acute or convalescent COVID-19.

This chain uses TRBV4-1 with TRBJ1-6; TRBD1 is a possible D gene (6 bases). V was clipped by 1 base and J by 2 bases, with 9 bases between them. CDR1 MGHRA and CDR2 YSYEKL come from the germline V gene. The CDR3 has 16 residues. The CDR3 DNA reads as TGCGCCAGCAGCCAAGCCGACAGGCCCTATAATTCACCCCTCCACTTT. Encoded protein: CASSQADRPYNSPLHF.

This chain uses TRBV6-6 with TRBJ1-4; a weak D match, TRBD1 (5 bases). This CDR3 region has 14 residues. CDR1 is MNHNY, CDR2 SVGAGI, per germline (reference sequence). V gave up 6 bases and J gave up 0 bases, with 8 bases separating them. The CDR3 nucleotides read TGTGCCAGCAGGGAACAGGCAACTAATGAAAAACTGTTTTTT. It specifies CASREQATNEKLFF.

The rearrangement links TRBV29-1 to TRBJ2-3, with D unclear. Trimming stripped 5 bases from V and 6 bases from J, with 9 bases between. Germline-derived CDR1 and CDR2 are SQVTM and ANQGSEA. This CDR3 contains 11 residues. In DNA, the CDR3 is TGCAGCGTTACGTGGGCGGATACGCAGTATTTT. It is translated as CSVTWADTQYF.

CDR3 amino acids: CASKSGTGRETQYF. Here the CDR3 DNA reads TGTGCCAGTAAATCCGGGACAGGGAGAGAGACCCAGTACTTC. The V gene is TRBV5-8, the J gene TRBJ2-5; TRBD1 matches at 9 bases. This CDR3 comprises 14 residues. After removal of 8 bases from V and 4 bases from J, the junction contained 9 bases not matched to a gene. Germline CDR1 and CDR2: SGHTS and YDEGEE. The variable domain in full, completed from reference TRBV5-8 and TRBJ2-5, reads EAGVTQSPTHLIKTRGQQATLRCSPISGHTSVYWYQQALGLGLQFLLWYDEGEERNRGNFPPRFSGRQFPNYSSELNVNALELEDSALYLCASKSGTGRETQYFGPGTRLLVL.

J is TRBJ1-4 and V is TRBV4-1; no clear D gene. Trimming pared 2 bases from V and 2 bases from J, leaving 15 bases between. This CDR3 has 17 amino acids. The V gene's germline CDR1 is MGHRA and CDR2 YSYEKL. The CDR3 DNA sequence: TGCGCCAGCAGCCAAAACCCCCGGGGAAGTACTAATGAAAAACTGTTTTTT. Encoded protein: CASSQNPRGSTNEKLFF.